A single sample is the source of the 21 T cell receptor beta chains below, sequenced in a study of beta chain features in type 1 diabetes. Expressed TCRB transcripts got sequenced, as all isolated RNA was reverse transcribed. Here immunoSEQ multiplex PCR was the method, and the copy in TCRdb shows in-frame clones only, minus some. The sample yields about 410,000 clones, about 15% seen once. Sequencing was carried out using naive CD4+ T cells from blood. The receptors stem from a man aged 25-45 years in good health.

This clone was counted a few times. The chain joins TRBV7-9 to TRBJ1-1; D not resolved. Germline V gene lookup returns CDR1 SEHNR and CDR2 FQNEAQ (reference sequence). The germline V and J ends were trimmed by 2 bases and 1 base, with 8 bases remaining between them. CDR3 size: 14 residues. The CDR3 loop is CASSLRQANTEAFF. CDR3 sequence (DNA): TGTGCCAGCAGCTTAAGGCAGGCGAACACTGAAGCTTTCTTT.

The genes are TRBV4-1 and TRBJ2-4; TRBD1 agrees at 11 bases. The length of the CDR3 is 18 residues. Germline V gives CDR1 MGHRA, CDR2 YSYEKL. V lost 6 bases to trimming and J lost 1 base; unmatched junction nucleotides: 11. The CDR3 region is CASRTGQGAIGAKNIQYF. As DNA, the CDR3 is TGCGCCAGCAGAACCGGACAGGGGGCGATCGGGGCCAAAAACATTCAGTACTTC.

This clone has a handful of counts. V usage is TRBV18 and J usage is TRBJ2-5; D is ambiguous. V dropped 2 bases and J dropped 4 bases, with 8 bases sitting between them. CDR1 is KGHSH, CDR2 LQKENI, per germline. CDR3 length: 13 amino acids. The CDR3 region is CASSPNHGETQYF. As DNA, the CDR3 is TGTGCCAGCTCACCAAACCACGGAGAGACCCAGTACTTC.

This rearrangement joins TRBV2 to TRBJ2-5, with 9 bases matching TRBD2. Germline CDR1 and CDR2: SNHLY and FYNNEI. Trimming at V came to 7 bases and at J to 4 bases, leaving 7 bases not matched to a gene. This CDR3 has 14 residues. The CDR3 DNA is TGTGCCAGCAACACCGCAGCGGGAGGAGAGACCCAGTACTTC. It is translated as CASNTAAGGETQYF.

The table lists this clone with a few counts. V gene TRBV7-9 combines with J gene TRBJ1-2; D is possibly TRBD1 (6 bases). Germline CDR1 is SEHNR and CDR2 is FQNEAQ (reference sequence). The germline V and J ends were trimmed by 2 bases and 8 bases, with 9 bases remaining between them. The length of the CDR3 is 12 residues. CDR3 DNA: TGTGCCAGCAGCTTAACAGGGACCGGCTACACCTTC. Translation gives CASSLTGTGYTF.

This clone came up a few times. The chain carries TRBV5-4 and TRBJ2-3; the D call may be TRBD1 or TRBD2 (5 bases each). The germline V and J ends were trimmed by 0 bases and 0 bases, with 11 bases remaining between them. The germline gives CDR1 SGHNT, CDR2 YYREEE (reference sequence). The CDR3 is 16 amino acids. The CDR3 coding sequence is TGTGCCAGCAGCTTGGGAGGGGAACCTAGCACAGATACGCAGTATTTT. This encodes CASSLGGEPSTDTQYF.

V and J are TRBV2 and TRBJ1-2; 8 positions match TRBD1. CDR3 length: 13 amino acids. CDR1 is SNHLY, CDR2 FYNNEI, per germline. V lost 4 bases, J lost 4 bases, and 2 bases stayed unmatched. The CDR3 here is CASSVGQVYGYTF. In DNA form, the CDR3 reads TGTGCCAGCAGTGTGGGACAGGTCTATGGCTACACCTTC.

The chain is built from TRBV7-3 and TRBJ1-1; D call uncertain. The CDR3 totals 11 residues. Trimming left V 1 base short and J 10 bases short, with 7 bases between. The germline V gene has CDR1 SGHTA and CDR2 FQGTGA. CDR3 residues: CASSLMAAAFF. The CDR3 nucleotides are TGTGCCAGCAGCTTAATGGCAGCAGCTTTCTTT.

This clone has just a few counts. J is TRBJ2-4 and V is TRBV18, with 10 bases identical to TRBD2. Germline CDR1 KGHSH, CDR2 LQKENI. This CDR3 spans 13 amino acids. The trim removed 6 bases at V and 7 bases at J, leaving 3 bases unmatched. CDR3 residues: CASSGLAANIQYF. The DNA of the CDR3 is TGTGCCAGCTCTGGACTAGCGGCCAACATTCAGTACTTC.

The chain has TRBV29-1 and TRBJ2-1, with 7 bases identical to TRBD2. Losses at the gene ends were 3 bases for V and 8 bases for J; bases not matched to a gene: 16. The CDR3 length is 16 residues. Per germline, CDR1 SQVTM and CDR2 ANQGSEA. The CDR3 loop is CSVDTSGGGSWDEQFF. The CDR3 DNA reads as TGCAGCGTTGACACCTCGGGGGGAGGGAGTTGGGATGAGCAGTTCTTC.

The chain employs TRBV7-2 and TRBJ1-2, with TRBD1 matching 8 bases. Germline assignment: CDR1 SGHTA and CDR2 FQGNSA. Trimming cost V 1 base and J 5 bases; bases outside gene matches: 6. This CDR3 is built from 15 residues. The CDR3 protein is CASSLDRGSWYGYTF. The CDR3 nucleotides read TGTGCCAGCAGCTTAGACAGGGGGTCGTGGTATGGCTACACCTTC.

This clone has more than one count but fewer than ten. The chain carries TRBV23-1 and TRBJ2-7; D remains ambiguous. TRBV23-1 is treated as an ORF (open reading frame) with a function not yet certain. V was pared by 6 bases and J by 5 bases, with 8 bases between. CDR3 length equals 11 residues. In DNA, the CDR3 is TGCGCCAGCAGCGCGAAAAACGAGCAGTACTTC. This encodes CASSAKNEQYF.

V is TRBV25-1 and J is TRBJ1-4, with D possibly TRBD1 on 5 matching bases. This CDR3 is built from 15 residues. The germline CDR1 and CDR2 sequences are MGHDK and SYGVNS. With 3 bases removed from V and 0 bases from J, the gap between germline ends came to 8 bases. CDR3 sequence: CASSDLGPTNEKLFF. The DNA of the CDR3 is TGTGCCAGCAGTGATTTGGGACCAACTAATGAAAAACTGTTTTTT.

The chain is built from TRBV7-2 and TRBJ2-2; 12 bases match TRBD2. This CDR3 region has 16 residues. CDR1 SGHTA and CDR2 FQGNSA come from the germline V gene. After removal of 5 bases from V and 7 bases from J, the junction contained 8 bases not matched to a gene. The CDR3 DNA reads as TGTGCCAGCAGCATGACTAGCGGGAGATTGAGCGGGGAGCTGTTTTTT. This sequence encodes CASSMTSGRLSGELFF.

This clone has just a few counts. This chain joins TRBV7-2 and TRBJ2-1; TRBD2 is a possible D gene (5 bases). This CDR3 comprises 14 residues. V lost 8 bases to trimming and J lost 2 bases, with 13 bases between them. The germline V gene has CDR1 SGHTA and CDR2 FQGNSA. The CDR3: CASSRRGTYNEQFF. CDR3 nucleotides: TGTGCCAGCTCTCGTCGAGGGACCTACAATGAGCAGTTCTTC.

In this sample, this clone turned up a few times. This chain links TRBV7-9 with TRBJ2-1; D not resolved. The germline V gene encodes CDR1 SEHNR and CDR2 FQNEAQ (reference sequence). CDR3 size: 15 residues. Deletions cut 4 bases from V and 0 bases from J, with 10 bases between. The CDR3 sequence: CASSYDKSSYNEQFF. CDR3 coding DNA: TGTGCCAGCAGCTACGATAAGAGCTCCTACAATGAGCAGTTCTTC.

The chain combines TRBV7-2 with TRBJ1-1, with unresolved D. The CDR3 runs 14 residues. Trimming removed 2 bases from V and 1 base from J, with 8 bases in between. The V gene's germline CDR1 is SGHTA and CDR2 FQGNSA. The CDR3 here is CASSLYGSNTEAFF. In DNA, the CDR3 is TGTGCCAGCAGCTTATACGGCTCGAACACTGAAGCTTTCTTT.

The genes are TRBV5-6 and TRBJ2-3; 9 positions match TRBD2. The CDR3 totals 15 residues. V shed 1 base, J shed 4 bases, and the junction held 4 bases outside the gene matches. Germline V gives CDR1 SGHDT, CDR2 YYEEEE. The CDR3 is CASSLTAGGPDTQYF. The CDR3 DNA sequence: TGTGCCAGCAGCTTGACAGCGGGAGGACCAGATACGCAGTATTTT.

This clone has just a few counts. J is TRBJ2-3 and V is TRBV7-2; 9 positions match TRBD2. Germline trimming cut 8 bases from V and 6 bases from J; bases unmatched to any gene: 15. This CDR3 spans 16 amino acids. Germline CDR1 is SGHTA and CDR2 is FQGNSA. In DNA, the CDR3 is TGTGCCAGCCAACGCAGGACTAGCGCCATGGGGGATACGCAGTATTTT. It codes for CASQRRTSAMGDTQYF.

V is TRBV6-1 and J is TRBJ1-5; D is undetermined. Looked up from germline, CDR1 is MNHNS and CDR2 is SASEGT. The CDR3 loop spans 12 amino acids. The germline V and J ends were trimmed by 6 bases and 6 bases, with 9 bases remaining between them. CDR3 DNA sequence: TGTGCCAGCAGCATCCCTATTCAGCCCCAGCATTTT. Encoded protein: CASSIPIQPQHF.

The table lists this clone with a few counts. V usage is TRBV6-6 and J usage is TRBJ2-7, with 10 bases fitting TRBD1. Germline values: CDR1 MNHNY, CDR2 SVGAGI (reference sequence). Trimming took 0 bases from V and 4 from J; bases not matched to a gene: 3. The CDR3 runs to 15 residues. CDR3 sequence (DNA): TGTGCCAGCAGTTACTCTGGGGACAGGGGTTACGAGCAGTACTTC. Protein: CASSYSGDRGYEQYF.